What follows are 27 T cell receptor beta chains derived from one specimen sequenced in a study of T cell responses to AZD1222 COVID-19 vaccine. Clones were sequenced by immunoSEQ multiplex PCR, and TCRdb holds only the in-frame ones, with some missing. In the table there are roughly 140,000 clones, roughly four fifths of which are singletons. Sequenced material: peripheral blood, taken on day 0 of MenACWY control vaccination. The receptors stem from an adult in good health.

This chain uses TRBV20-1 with TRBJ1-1; D unresolved. V was shortened by 3 bases and J by 7 bases, with 9 bases between the two germline ends. Germline values: CDR1 DFQATT, CDR2 SNEGSKA (reference sequence). The CDR3 covers 11 residues. The CDR3 DNA sequence: TGCAGTGCTAGGGTCTGGGGTGAAGCTTTCTTT. It yields the protein CSARVWGEAFF.

This clone was seen more than once but under ten times. The chain links TRBV19 to TRBJ1-5, with D tentatively TRBD1 (6 bases). The CDR3 length is 14 residues. Germline V gives CDR1 LNHDA, CDR2 SQIVND (reference sequence). Trimming stripped 5 bases from V and 7 bases from J, with 15 bases between. This CDR3 reads CASSPTGWEQPQHF. The CDR3, as DNA: TGTGCCAGTAGTCCTACAGGGTGGGAACAGCCCCAGCATTTT. Variable domain in full (rest from reference TRBV19 and TRBJ1-5): DGGITQSPKYLFRKEGQNVTLSCEQNLNHDAMYWYRQDPGQGLRLIYYSQIVNDFQKGDIAEGYSVSREKKESFPLTVTSAQKNPTAFYLCASSPTGWEQPQHFGDGTRLSIL.

V and J are TRBV6-1 and TRBJ1-2, with D unresolved. V dropped 4 bases and J dropped 0 bases, with 15 bases sitting between them. Looked up from germline, CDR1 is MNHNS and CDR2 is SASEGT. The CDR3 has 16 residues. CDR3 sequence reads: CASSANPGPTNYGYTF. The CDR3 coding sequence is TGTGCCAGCAGTGCCAACCCGGGCCCTACTAACTATGGCTACACCTTC.

This clone was detected only a few times. The chain uses TRBV5-1 and TRBJ1-1, with D unclear. CDR1 SGHRS and CDR2 YFSETQ come from the germline V gene. The CDR3 loop spans 15 amino acids. V gave up 2 bases and J gave up 1 base, with 12 bases separating them. The CDR3 reads CASSFEWRQNTEAFF. The CDR3 DNA is TGCGCCAGCAGCTTCGAGTGGCGGCAGAACACTGAAGCTTTCTTT.

The rearrangement uses TRBV5-4 and TRBJ2-5, with TRBD2 matching over 12 bases. This CDR3 has 16 amino acids. Germline V gene data show CDR1 as SGHNT and CDR2 as YYREEE (reference sequence). Germline trimming cut 2 bases from V and 2 bases from J; bases unmatched to any gene: 4. DNA of the CDR3: TGTGCCAGCAGCTTCGCTAGCGGGAGGGTTCAAGAGACCCAGTACTTC. Translating gives CASSFASGRVQETQYF.

This sequence joins TRBV19 and TRBJ1-2; 8 bases agree with TRBD1. Per the germline V gene, CDR1 is LNHDA and CDR2 is SQIVND (reference sequence). CDR3 length: 13 residues. After removal of 2 bases from V and 7 bases from J, the junction contained 3 bases not matched to a gene. The CDR3 nucleotides are TGTGCCAGTAGTATAAGGACAGGGTTTGGCTACACCTTC. Residues: CASSIRTGFGYTF.

This chain uses TRBV7-2 with TRBJ2-2, with 8 positions matching TRBD1. CDR1 and CDR2 from the germline V gene are SGHTA and FQGNSA. CDR3 length: 16 amino acids. V shed 1 base and J 1 base; nucleotides not matched to a gene: 2. The CDR3 bases are TGTGCCAGCAGCTTAGGAGGACAGGGGAACACCGGGGAGCTGTTTTTT. Translating it yields CASSLGGQGNTGELFF.

A remark on this clone: The sample carries other DNA sequences with the same CDR3. The chain is built from TRBV7-2 and TRBJ2-5; 8 bases match TRBD1. Losses at the gene ends were 3 bases for V and 5 bases for J; bases not matched to a gene: 5. CDR3 length equals 14 residues. Germline V lookup: CDR1 SGHTA, CDR2 FQGNSA. The chain's CDR3 is CASSFQGARETQYF. The DNA for the CDR3 is TGTGCCAGCAGCTTCCAGGGGGCGAGGGAGACCCAGTACTTC.

The chain carries TRBV5-1 and TRBJ2-7; no clear D. CDR1 and CDR2 from the germline V gene are SGHRS and YFSETQ. V dropped 0 bases and J dropped 2 bases, with 6 bases sitting between them. The length of the CDR3 is 13 residues. The CDR3 is CASSLEPAYEQYF. The CDR3 DNA reads TGCGCCAGCAGCTTGGAACCTGCCTACGAGCAGTACTTC.

This chain's CDR3 is CASSPGGSSGANVLTF. The CDR3 DNA reads TGTGCCAGTAGTCCCGGGGGCTCGTCTGGGGCCAACGTCCTGACTTTC. The chain links TRBV19 to TRBJ2-6; D is tentatively TRBD1 or TRBD2 (6 bases each). This CDR3 region has 16 residues. Trimming removed 5 bases from V and 1 base from J, with 12 bases in between. Per germline, CDR1 LNHDA and CDR2 SQIVND (reference sequence).

The rearrangement joins TRBV18 to TRBJ1-5; no firm D call. Trimming stripped 5 bases from V and 0 bases from J, with 11 bases between. The CDR3 covers 15 residues. Germline V CDR1 and CDR2: KGHSH, LQKENI. In DNA form, the CDR3 reads TGTGCCAGCTCAGAGAGGACGGATAGCAATCAGCCCCAGCATTTT. Encoded protein: CASSERTDSNQPQHF.

CDR3: CASTLTGEGYGYTF. The CDR3 DNA sequence: TGTGCCAGCACCCTTACCGGGGAGGGCTATGGCTACACCTTC. The chain carries TRBV6-6 and TRBJ1-2; D is uncertain. The CDR3 extends over 14 amino acids. V was cut by 7 bases and J by 4 bases, with 16 bases left in between. The germline V gene encodes CDR1 MNHNY and CDR2 SVGAGI (reference sequence).

The chain is built from TRBV28 and TRBJ1-6; TRBD1 agrees at 7 bases. CDR1 is MDHEN and CDR2 is SYDVKM in the germline V gene. The J segment lost 10 bases and the V segment lost 7 bases, leaving 13 bases of the junction unmatched. There are 15 residues in the CDR3. Here the CDR3 reads CASTLYRGGKSPLHF. CDR3 DNA sequence: TGTGCCAGCACCTTGTACAGGGGTGGCAAATCACCCCTCCACTTT.

This chain links TRBV27 with TRBJ1-1; D remains unclear. Germline V gene lookup returns CDR1 MNHEY and CDR2 SMNVEV (reference sequence). The CDR3 is made up of 14 amino acids. Trimming removed 5 bases from V and 6 bases from J, with 16 bases in between. CDR3 amino acids: CASSGFGRTAEAFF. DNA for the CDR3: TGTGCCAGCAGTGGGTTTGGAAGGACGGCTGAAGCTTTCTTT.

The V call is TRBV29-1, the J call TRBJ2-1; D is uncertain. CDR3 length: 10 residues. Per germline, CDR1 SQVTM and CDR2 ANQGSEA. V dropped 4 bases and J dropped 10 bases, with 8 bases sitting between them. CDR3 in amino acids: CSVGQEEQFF. CDR3 DNA sequence: TGCAGCGTTGGGCAGGAGGAGCAGTTCTTC.

The V gene is TRBV6-5, the J gene TRBJ1-6; 8 bases fit TRBD1. The trim removed 6 bases at V and 10 bases at J, leaving 5 bases unmatched. Germline loops: CDR1 MNHEY, CDR2 SVGAGI. This CDR3 is 13 amino acids long. The CDR3 region is CASRGQGGSPLHF. The CDR3 nucleotides are TGTGCCAGCAGAGGACAGGGAGGCTCACCCCTCCACTTT.

V is TRBV15 and J is TRBJ1-1, with 11 positions matching TRBD1. Germline values: CDR1 LNHNV, CDR2 YYDKDF (reference sequence). This CDR3 is 14 amino acids long. J gave up 10 bases and V 4 bases, and 8 bases lay outside the gene matches. The CDR3 coding sequence is TGTGCCACCAGCAAGGGGACAGGGGGAGAGGGAGCTTTCTTT. Translating it yields CATSKGTGGEGAFF.

This chain uses TRBV7-8 with TRBJ2-7; D remains unclear. This CDR3 contains 13 residues. Deletions cut 5 bases from V and 6 bases from J, with 14 bases between. Germline values: CDR1 SGHVS, CDR2 FQNEAQ. Here the CDR3 DNA reads TGTGCCAGCAGCCCTGGGCAGCAACGCGAGCAGTACGTC. Its translation is CASSPGQQREQYV.

The chain is built from TRBV18 and TRBJ1-5, with 7 nucleotides matching TRBD1. There are 13 residues in the CDR3. Germline CDR1 KGHSH, CDR2 LQKENI. The V and J ends lost 8 bases and 4 bases, in that order; junction bases with no gene match: 5. The chain's CDR3 is CASQGQENQPQHF. The CDR3 bases are TGTGCCAGCCAAGGACAGGAAAATCAGCCCCAGCATTTT.

The chain links TRBV5-4 to TRBJ1-1; D is possibly TRBD1 (5 bases). The V end lost 1 base, the J end lost 1 base, and 8 bases lay between the germline ends. CDR3 length: 14 amino acids. The germline V gene encodes CDR1 SGHNT and CDR2 YYREEE (reference sequence). Written as DNA, the CDR3 is TGTGCCAGCAGCTTGCAGGGACGGAACACTGAAGCTTTCTTT. Protein sequence: CASSLQGRNTEAFF.

The J gene is TRBJ2-7, the V gene TRBV14; the D gene is possibly TRBD1 (5 bases). Germline V gives CDR1 SGHDN, CDR2 FVKESK. This CDR3 has 15 residues. The V gene lost 3 bases and the J gene lost 5 bases, with 17 bases spanning the gap. The chain's CDR3 is CASSHSVREINEQYV. CDR3 DNA: TGTGCCAGCAGCCACTCCGTCAGGGAAATCAACGAGCAGTACGTC.

This clone has at least ten counts. The chain combines TRBV11-2 with TRBJ1-6; no definite D call. V lost 1 base to trimming and J lost 10 bases, with 14 bases between them. The CDR3 length is 15 residues. CDR1 is SGHAT, CDR2 FQNNGV, per germline. Here the CDR3 DNA reads TGTGCCAGCAGCTTAGGACCCGCCCTTGGGTCACCCCTCCACTTT. This codes for CASSLGPALGSPLHF.

This clone appeared many times. The chain carries TRBV9 and TRBJ1-5; D perhaps matches TRBD1 (5 bases). CDR3 size: 14 residues. V dropped 0 bases and J dropped 5 bases, with 9 bases sitting between them. CDR1 and CDR2 (germline): SGDLS, YYNGEE. CDR3: CASSVEGLDQPQHF. As DNA, the CDR3 is TGTGCCAGCAGCGTAGAGGGACTCGATCAGCCCCAGCATTTT.

The chain couples TRBV27 to TRBJ1-4; a weak D match, TRBD1 (6 bases). Trimming left V 5 bases short and J 7 bases short, with 23 bases between. The CDR3 totals 17 residues. CDR1 is MNHEY and CDR2 is SMNVEV in the germline V gene (reference sequence). The CDR3 DNA reads as TGTGCCAGCAGTCCAACAGGGAAGGGTCGGTTTGGTGAAAAACTGTTTTTT. This sequence encodes CASSPTGKGRFGEKLFF.

In nucleotides, the CDR3 is TGTGCCAGCAGCCAAGATTTCGGACTTCCTGAAGCTTTCTTT. This translates into CASSQDFGLPEAFF. This chain links TRBV4-2 with TRBJ1-1, with D unresolved. The germline V gene encodes CDR1 LGHNA and CDR2 YNFKEQ. CDR3 length: 14 residues. V was clipped by 0 bases and J by 6 bases, with 11 bases between them.

DNA for the CDR3: TGTGCCAGCAGCTTAGATGGGGGGACAGGTGTTAGTGAGCAGTTCTTC. Translated, it gives CASSLDGGTGVSEQFF. The chain employs TRBV7-6 and TRBJ2-1; TRBD1 matches at 8 bases. This CDR3 region has 16 residues. Germline V gene lookup returns CDR1 SGHVS and CDR2 FNYEAQ. V lost 1 base, J lost 9 bases, and 11 bases stayed unmatched.

This chain links TRBV11-2 with TRBJ1-4; TRBD1 matches 9 bases. With V trimmed by 1 base and J by 3 bases, 12 bases remained unmatched. The CDR3 has 19 amino acids. Germline CDR1 reads SGHAT; CDR2 reads FQNNGV. The CDR3 protein is CASSLGRTGGLHPNEKLFF. CDR3 in DNA: TGTGCCAGCAGCTTAGGGAGAACAGGGGGCCTACATCCTAATGAAAAACTGTTTTTT.